This T cell receptor beta chain derives from a study of T cell repertoires in cytomegalovirus infection. Study background: Matching HLA type, along with CMV infection, was indicated by public TCR beta signatures. Study conclusions and caveats: HLA-C-restricted TCR beta clonotypes specific for CMV led the ex vivo response.

Trimming took 4 bases from V and 2 from J; bases not matched to a gene: 6. The CDR3 is 15 amino acids. Germline assignment: CDR1 SNHLY and CDR2 FYNNEI. MiXCR was run by TCRdb on the reads, yielding one entry per CDR3 protein. The data hold some 700,000 distinct CDR3 sequences, with 30% to 35% observed a single time. As for this clonotype: Its antigen remains unidentified.

This TCR derives from a human donor in good health (CMV status not recorded). Some clones in this sample may be carry-over from other donors' samples. The chain recombines TRBV2 with TRBJ2-3; 7 bases are shared with TRBD1. The sample in question was cultured PBMCs, obtained from culture after CMV antigen stimulation. The CDR3 is CASSADRAATDTQYF. CDR3 DNA sequence: TGTGCCAGCAGTGCCGACAGGGCCGCCACAGATACGCAGTATTTT.